The 10 T cell receptor beta chains in this list originate from one sample, sequenced in a study of cytomegalovirus exposure and HLA in healthy donors. Primers: 60 Vbeta forward and 13 Jbeta reverse. Libraries were prepared by immunoSEQ multiplex PCR; TCRdb keeps only in-frame clonotypes and omits some of them. This table holds fewer than 250,000 clones, around 79% found once. What was sequenced was PBMCs. The origin of the receptors is a woman aged 45-60 years in good health and CMV-seronegative.

About this clone itself: At one boundary the junction diverges from the germline segment, which might be a read error. V is TRBV18 and J is TRBJ2-7; D is possibly TRBD1 (5 bases). The CDR3 length is 13 residues. Looked up from germline, CDR1 is KGHSH and CDR2 is LQKENI. The CDR3 DNA is TGTGCCAGCTCATCAAGGGGCTCCAACGAGCAGTACTTC. This translates into CASSSRGSNEQYF.

The V gene is TRBV7-2, the J gene TRBJ2-1; tentatively, D is TRBD1 (6 bases). This CDR3 is 15 amino acids long. Trimming pared 1 base from V and 3 bases from J, leaving 10 bases between. The germline CDR1 and CDR2 sequences are SGHTA and FQGNSA. CDR3 region: CASSLEGGFYNEQFF. In DNA form, the CDR3 reads TGTGCCAGCAGCTTAGAAGGGGGATTCTACAATGAGCAGTTCTTC.

The chain employs TRBV18 and TRBJ1-5; D is possibly TRBD1 (6 bases). Trimming pared 5 bases from V and 4 bases from J, leaving 21 bases between. CDR1 is KGHSH, CDR2 LQKENI, per germline. This CDR3 has 17 amino acids. This chain's CDR3 is CASSSVWTERGNQPQHF. CDR3 nucleotide sequence: TGTGCCAGCTCATCAGTTTGGACAGAGAGGGGGAATCAGCCCCAGCATTTT.

This clone has a single count. The chain links TRBV28 to TRBJ2-7; TRBD1 agrees at 7 bases. Germline V gene lookup returns CDR1 MDHEN and CDR2 SYDVKM. This CDR3 spans 15 amino acids. Trimming took 6 bases from V and 1 from J; bases not matched to a gene: 9. The CDR3 sequence is CASSFSHRGSYEQYF. DNA for the CDR3: TGTGCCAGCAGCTTCAGCCACAGGGGATCCTACGAGCAGTACTTC.

The chain uses TRBV29-1 and TRBJ1-4, with a tentative D call TRBD1 (5 bases). The germline V and J ends were trimmed by 7 bases and 3 bases, with 15 bases remaining between them. The length of the CDR3 is 14 residues. Germline-derived CDR1 and CDR2 are SQVTM and ANQGSEA. The DNA for the CDR3 is TGCAGCGGGTACCGGGGGGTCCCTAATGAAAAACTGTTTTTT. Its translation: CSGYRGVPNEKLFF.

The genes are TRBV28 and TRBJ1-5; maybe TRBD1 (5 bases). The CDR3 is made up of 15 amino acids. Germline CDR1 and CDR2: MDHEN and SYDVKM. V was trimmed by 1 base and J by 9 bases, leaving 16 bases between them. CDR3 sequence reads: CASSLSRQGHRPQHF. The CDR3 bases are TGTGCCAGCAGTTTATCTAGGCAGGGCCACCGGCCCCAGCATTTT.

In this sample, this clone turned up a few times. The chain combines TRBV6-6 with TRBJ2-7; the D gene is possibly TRBD2 (6 bases). In germline, CDR1 is MNHNY, CDR2 SVGAGI (reference sequence). CDR3 length equals 14 residues. V lost 7 bases, J lost 3 bases, and 16 bases lay in between. CDR3 residues: CASTHDLARYEQYF. CDR3 in DNA: TGTGCCAGCACTCACGACCTAGCGCGCTACGAGCAGTACTTC.

The V call is TRBV27, the J call TRBJ1-4; 7 bases fit TRBD1. Trimming removed 2 bases from V and 6 bases from J; junction bases left unmatched: 15. The CDR3 extends over 18 amino acids. Germline V gene data show CDR1 as MNHEY and CDR2 as SMNVEV (reference sequence). CDR3 in amino acids: CASSLRGPWTGRDEKLFF. In nucleotides, the CDR3 is TGTGCCAGCAGTTTAAGAGGTCCATGGACAGGACGAGATGAAAAACTGTTTTTT. Based on the CDR3 plus reference TRBV27 and TRBJ1-4, the full variable domain is EAQVTQNPRYLITVTGKKLTVTCSQNMNHEYMSWYRQDPGLGLRQIYYSMNVEVTDKGDVPEGYKVSRKEKRNFPLILESPSPNQTSLYFCASSLRGPWTGRDEKLFFGSGTQLSVL.

This clone was seen only a few times. The V and J genes are TRBV5-1 and TRBJ2-2; TRBD1 might be the D (6 bases). CDR1 SGHRS and CDR2 YFSETQ come from the germline V gene. The CDR3 has 14 amino acids. Trimming removed 0 bases at V and 4 bases at J, with 7 bases between. CDR3 sequence: CASSLEQGTGELFF. DNA for the CDR3: TGCGCCAGCAGCTTGGAACAGGGCACCGGGGAGCTGTTTTTT.

This clone appeared a single time. The rearrangement uses TRBV7-2 and TRBJ1-5; TRBD1 matches at 7 bases. The CDR3 sequence is 15 residues long. Germline V gives CDR1 SGHTA, CDR2 FQGNSA. The J segment lost 5 bases and the V segment lost 5 bases, leaving 9 bases of the junction unmatched. CDR3 nucleotides: TGTGCCAGCAGCCCTAATAAGGGGGCGTATCAGCCCCAGCATTTT. Its protein product is CASSPNKGAYQPQHF.